What follows are 17 T cell receptor beta chains derived from one specimen sequenced in a study of CD8+CD57+ T cells in acquired aplastic anemia. TCR beta VDJ and CDR3 were profiled, and genomic DNA was the template. From the reads, TCRdb called clonotypes with MiXCR, one entry per CDR3 protein. The data contain some 180,000 distinct CDR3 sequences, approximately 45% of them singletons. Specimen: sorted CD4+, CD8+, or CD8+CD57+ T cells (not recorded which) from PBMCs. These receptors all stem from a human donor in good health.

V usage is TRBV10-3 and J usage is TRBJ2-4, with 9 bases lining up with TRBD2. With 0 bases clipped from V and 8 bases from J, the junction kept 11 bases outside the gene matches. The CDR3 consists of 17 residues. Germline CDR1 is ENHRY and CDR2 is SYGVKD. Here the CDR3 DNA reads TGTGCCATCAGTGAGTCGAACCTCGCGGGGGGGTCGGACATTCAGTACTTC. Its translation: CAISESNLAGGSDIQYF.

The chain recombines TRBV20-1 with TRBJ2-6, with 10 bases fitting TRBD1. This CDR3 spans 17 amino acids. CDR1 and CDR2 from the germline V gene are DFQATT and SNEGSKA (reference sequence). V dropped 3 bases and J dropped 11; count of bases not matched to a gene: 16. The CDR3 DNA reads TGCAGTGCTAGTGGATGGCGACAGGGGGCGAGGACCTACGTCCTGACTTTC. Protein product: CSASGWRQGARTYVLTF.

The CDR3 loop reads CATSRGSAASTDTQYF. CDR3 bases: TGTGCCACCAGCAGAGGTTCCGCGGCTAGCACAGATACGCAGTATTTT. The chain combines TRBV15 with TRBJ2-3; D unclear. With 1 base removed from V and 0 bases from J, the gap between germline ends came to 11 bases. Per the germline V gene, CDR1 is LNHNV and CDR2 is YYDKDF (reference sequence). This CDR3 region has 16 residues.

This clonotype was seen at least ten times. This rearrangement joins TRBV7-2 to TRBJ2-7; TRBD1 agrees at 9 bases. This CDR3 is built from 14 residues. The V segment lost 6 bases and the J segment 7 bases; nucleotides outside the gene matches: 10. In germline, CDR1 is SGHTA, CDR2 FQGNSA. DNA of the CDR3: TGTGCCAGCAGGACACAGGGGGCATTAGGAGAGCAGTACTTC. It codes for CASRTQGALGEQYF.

J is TRBJ2-7 and V is TRBV9; D might be TRBD1 or TRBD2, each matching 5 bases. V was cut by 4 bases and J by 3 bases, with 14 bases left in between. Germline CDR1 and CDR2: SGDLS and YYNGEE. This CDR3 is 14 amino acids long. CDR3 sequence: CASSHWDRDYEQYF. CDR3 nucleotide sequence: TGTGCCAGCAGCCACTGGGACCGAGACTACGAGCAGTACTTC.

This clonotype was seen ten or more times. The CDR3 sequence is CASSFMSQGELFF. CDR3 in DNA: TGTGCCAGCAGTTTCATGTCCCAAGGGGAGCTGTTTTTT. The gene calls are TRBV12-3 or TRBV12-4 and TRBJ2-2; D gene uncertain. The germline V and J ends were trimmed by 3 bases and 8 bases, with 10 bases remaining between them. This CDR3 has 13 amino acids.

This clonotype has a count of ten or more. The rearrangement joins TRBV29-1 to TRBJ2-7, with D possibly matching TRBD1 (7 bases). Germline loops: CDR1 SQVTM, CDR2 ANQGSEA. CDR3 length: 12 residues. Deletions cut 6 bases from V and 4 bases from J, with 13 bases between. As DNA, the CDR3 is TGCAGCGTCCAACAGGGGAGGTACGAGCAGTACTTC. Its protein product is CSVQQGRYEQYF.

The table lists this clonotype with many counts. The V and J genes are TRBV6-1 and TRBJ2-5; D gene uncertain. The V gene lost 5 bases and the J gene lost 0 bases, with 1 base spanning the gap. There are 11 residues in the CDR3. The germline gives CDR1 MNHNS, CDR2 SASEGT. This CDR3 is CASSHQETQYF. The CDR3 DNA reads as TGTGCCAGCAGTCACCAAGAGACCCAGTACTTC.

This clonotype was observed at least ten times. The chain joins TRBV24-1 to TRBJ2-1; 10 positions agree with TRBD1. Trimming removed 3 bases from V and 3 bases from J; junction bases left unmatched: 4. Germline V gene data show CDR1 as KGHDR and CDR2 as SFDVKD. The CDR3 is 16 residues long. In DNA form, the CDR3 reads TGTGCCACCAGTGATCCGGGACAGGGGATCTACAATGAGCAGTTCTTC. Translated, it gives CATSDPGQGIYNEQFF.

This clonotype was detected many times. In DNA, the CDR3 is TGCGCCAGCAGCGAACGGACAGGAACTCTTAACTATGGCTACACCTTC. Its translation is CASSERTGTLNYGYTF. V is TRBV5-1 and J is TRBJ1-2; 7 positions agree with TRBD1. The CDR3 is 16 residues long. Germline CDR1 is SGHRS and CDR2 is YFSETQ. J lost 1 base, V lost 4 bases, and 10 bases had no gene match.

In DNA, the CDR3 is TGTGCCAGCAGTGTCGAGGCGCTCAGCACAGATACGCAGTATTTT. It is translated as CASSVEALSTDTQYF. The V call is TRBV2, the J call TRBJ2-3; D uncertain. The germline V and J ends were trimmed by 4 bases and 0 bases, with 11 bases remaining between them. The CDR3 is 15 residues long. The germline V gene has CDR1 SNHLY and CDR2 FYNNEI.

The sample holds a few counts of this clonotype. Here the CDR3 reads CASRSAVQETQYF. The CDR3 DNA reads as TGTGCCAGCAGGTCGGCGGTGCAAGAGACCCAGTACTTC. The chain employs TRBV7-9 and TRBJ2-5; D call uncertain. V lost 6 bases and J lost 2, with 10 bases in between. Per the germline V gene, CDR1 is SEHNR and CDR2 is FQNEAQ (reference sequence). The CDR3 is 13 residues long.

The V and J genes are TRBV6-1 and TRBJ2-3; TRBD1 might be the D (7 bases). Trimming removed 3 bases at V and 4 bases at J, with 17 bases between. This CDR3 region has 16 residues. From germline, CDR1 is MNHNS and CDR2 SASEGT. The CDR3 spells CASSEIGGGTSDTQYF. The DNA of the CDR3 is TGTGCCAGCAGTGAGATTGGAGGGGGCACGTCAGATACGCAGTATTTT.

This clonotype was found many times. The V call is TRBV6-1, the J call TRBJ2-7, with 8 bases that match TRBD2. The CDR3 has 15 amino acids. Germline loops: CDR1 MNHNS, CDR2 SASEGT. The V gene end was trimmed by 5 bases and the J gene end by 3 bases; junction bases not matched to a gene: 9. The DNA of the CDR3 is TGTGCCAGCAGTCGAGGTAGCGGGATGAGCTACGAGCAGTACTTC. It is translated as CASSRGSGMSYEQYF.

This clonotype came up many times. This sequence joins TRBV3-1 and TRBJ2-5, with 7 bases identical to TRBD1. After removal of 10 bases from V and 2 bases from J, the junction contained 4 bases not matched to a gene. CDR1 and CDR2 from the germline V gene are LGHDT and YNNKEL (reference sequence). The CDR3 is 12 residues long. CDR3 DNA: TGTGCCACCAAGGACAGGCAAGAGACCCAGTACTTC. Encoded protein: CATKDRQETQYF.

In its sample, this clonotype was seen a few times. V gene TRBV7-9 combines with J gene TRBJ2-7; no reliable D call. The CDR3 is 12 residues long. V was pared by 1 base and J by 5 bases, with 6 bases between. Germline CDR1 reads SEHNR; CDR2 reads FQNEAQ (reference sequence). The chain's CDR3 is CASSLESNEQYF. CDR3 DNA sequence: TGTGCCAGCAGCTTAGAGTCAAACGAGCAGTACTTC.

The chain has TRBV7-2 and TRBJ1-2; D is unclear. CDR1 is SGHTA, CDR2 FQGNSA, per germline. The CDR3 contains 12 residues. Trimming took off 5 bases at V and 6 bases at J, with 10 bases between the two ends. CDR3 protein: CASSTDKDGYTF. Here the CDR3 DNA reads TGTGCCAGCAGCACAGACAAGGATGGCTACACCTTC.